This is a list of T cell receptor beta chains from one sample in a study of T cell responses to AZD1222 COVID-19 vaccine. The assay was immunoSEQ multiplex PCR, and TCRdb's table has in-frame clones only and misses some. Of 60,000 or so clones in the sample, 70% to 85% are singletons; the top ten hold roughly 20%. Material: peripheral blood, obtained on day 0 of AZD1222 vaccination. The receptors were sampled from an adult in good health. CDR3s include the opening cysteine and the closing phenylalanine or tryptophan. D genes are given only for firm matches. Some rows have no size entry. The others give once, few or many, or a class for an expanded clone.

clone size: -; J gene: TRBJ2-7; CDR3 length: 14; D gene: -; V gene: TRBV5-1; CDR3 DNA: TGCGCCAGCAGCTTGGTCACCTTGGCCTCCGAGCAGTACTTC; CDR3 protein: CASSLVTLASEQYF
clone size: -; J gene: TRBJ1-2; CDR3 length: 14; D gene: -; V gene: TRBV7-3; CDR3 DNA: TGTGCCAGCAGCCCAGATCAGGGATTGAGTGGCTACACCTTC; CDR3 protein: CASSPDQGLSGYTF
clone size: -; J gene: TRBJ1-2; CDR3 length: 20; D gene: TRBD1; V gene: TRBV6-2/TRBV6-3; CDR3 DNA: TGTGCCAGCAGTTACTCGACCGGACAGGGGGCTTCAACATTCTTCTATGGCTACACCTTC; CDR3 protein: CASSYSTGQGASTFFYGYTF
clone size: -; J gene: TRBJ2-2; CDR3 length: 16; D gene: TRBD2; V gene: TRBV7-3; CDR3 DNA: TGTGCCAGCAGCACCCTCGAGCGGGGCTACACCGGGGAGCTGTTTTTT; CDR3 protein: CASSTLERGYTGELFF
clone size: -; J gene: TRBJ2-1; CDR3 length: 13; D gene: -; V gene: TRBV7-9; CDR3 DNA: TGTGCCAGCAGCTTAGAAGTCAGAAGTGAGCAGTTCTTC; CDR3 protein: CASSLEVRSEQFF
clone size: -; J gene: TRBJ2-1; CDR3 length: 18; D gene: TRBD2; V gene: TRBV4-1; CDR3 DNA: TGCGCCAGCAGCCAACGGAGCGGGAGGGCCCTCTCCTACAATGAGCAGTTCTTC; CDR3 protein: CASSQRSGRALSYNEQFF
clone size: -; J gene: TRBJ1-3; CDR3 length: 13; D gene: -; V gene: TRBV12-3/TRBV12-4; CDR3 DNA: TGTGCCAGCAGTTTATCCCCTGGAAACACCATATATTTT; CDR3 protein: CASSLSPGNTIYF
clone size: once; J gene: TRBJ1-1; CDR3 length: 14; D gene: -; V gene: TRBV24-1; CDR3 DNA: TGTGCCACCAGTGATGCGGGGAAGAACACTGAAGCTTTCTTT; CDR3 protein: CATSDAGKNTEAFF
clone size: few; J gene: TRBJ1-5; CDR3 length: 14; D gene: -; V gene: TRBV23-1; CDR3 DNA: TGCGCCAGCAGTCAAGGAGATAGCAATCAGCCCCAGCATTTT; CDR3 protein: CASSQGDSNQPQHF
clone size: -; J gene: TRBJ2-4; CDR3 length: 15; D gene: TRBD1; V gene: TRBV15; CDR3 DNA: TGTGCCACCAGCTCCCCCGGGACAGTAAAAAACATTCAGTACTTC; CDR3 protein: CATSSPGTVKNIQYF
clone size: -; J gene: TRBJ2-1; CDR3 length: 14; D gene: TRBD2; V gene: TRBV18; CDR3 DNA: TGTGCCAGCTCCCTAGCGGGAGTCGTCAATGAGCAGTTCTTC; CDR3 protein: CASSLAGVVNEQFF
clone size: once; J gene: TRBJ2-3; CDR3 length: 15; D gene: TRBD2; V gene: TRBV29-1; CDR3 DNA: TGCAGCGTTGAGAGACCTAGCGGGAATATGGATACGCAGTATTTT; CDR3 protein: CSVERPSGNMDTQYF
clone size: once; J gene: TRBJ2-2; CDR3 length: 13; D gene: TRBD1; V gene: TRBV29-1; CDR3 DNA: TGCAGCGGACAGGGGTCGAACACCGGGGAGCTGTTTTTT; CDR3 protein: CSGQGSNTGELFF
clone size: -; J gene: TRBJ2-7; CDR3 length: 13; D gene: TRBD1; V gene: TRBV25-1; CDR3 DNA: TGTGCCAGCAGCAGGGGGTGGGCTCAGGAGCAGTACTTC; CDR3 protein: CASSRGWAQEQYF
clone size: -; J gene: TRBJ1-2; CDR3 length: 17; D gene: -; V gene: TRBV6-6; CDR3 DNA: TGTGCCAGCAGCCGACTTACTACAGGGTCGGCTAACTATGGCTACACCTTC; CDR3 protein: CASSRLTTGSANYGYTF
clone size: -; J gene: TRBJ2-5; CDR3 length: 16; D gene: TRBD2; V gene: TRBV9; CDR3 DNA: TGTGCCAGCAGCGTAGAGGGAGCGGGAGGTGGGGAGACCCAGTACTTC; CDR3 protein: CASSVEGAGGGETQYF
clone size: -; J gene: TRBJ1-1; CDR3 length: 15; D gene: TRBD1; V gene: TRBV19; CDR3 DNA: TGTGCCAGTAGTCCCGACAGGGGTTGGGGCACTGAAGCTTTCTTT; CDR3 protein: CASSPDRGWGTEAFF
clone size: -; J gene: TRBJ1-2; CDR3 length: 13; D gene: TRBD1; V gene: TRBV19; CDR3 DNA: TGTGCCAGTAGCAATACAGGGGGCATCGGCTACACCTTC; CDR3 protein: CASSNTGGIGYTF
clone size: -; J gene: TRBJ1-4; CDR3 length: 16; D gene: -; V gene: TRBV15; CDR3 DNA: TGTGCCACCAGCAGAGAACCGGGCAGAATAAATGAAAAACTGTTTTTT; CDR3 protein: CATSREPGRINEKLFF
clone size: -; J gene: TRBJ1-5; CDR3 length: 14; D gene: -; V gene: TRBV6-2/TRBV6-3; CDR3 DNA: TGTGCCAGCAGTTGGCAGTCTAGCAATCAGCCCCAGCATTTT; CDR3 protein: CASSWQSSNQPQHF
clone size: -; J gene: TRBJ2-1; CDR3 length: 14; D gene: TRBD1; V gene: TRBV6-5; CDR3 DNA: TGTGCCAGCAGTACTGGGACAGTTTGGAATGAGCAGTTCTTC; CDR3 protein: CASSTGTVWNEQFF
clone size: -; J gene: TRBJ2-3; CDR3 length: 14; D gene: -; V gene: TRBV12-5; CDR3 DNA: TGTGCTAGTGGCCTTGACAGGACGACAGATACGCAGTATTTT; CDR3 protein: CASGLDRTTDTQYF
clone size: -; J gene: TRBJ2-7; CDR3 length: 12; D gene: TRBD1; V gene: TRBV27; CDR3 DNA: TGTGCCAGCAGTTACACAGGGGGCGAGCAGTACTTC; CDR3 protein: CASSYTGGEQYF
clone size: once; J gene: TRBJ1-1; CDR3 length: 14; D gene: -; V gene: TRBV5-6; CDR3 DNA: TGTGCCAGCAGCTCCACCTTCGGGGGGCGTGAAGCTTTCTTT; CDR3 protein: CASSSTFGGREAFF
clone size: few; J gene: TRBJ2-3; CDR3 length: 15; D gene: TRBD1; V gene: TRBV28; CDR3 DNA: TGTGCCAGCAGTCACGGACAGGGTCAAGGTGATACGCAGTATTTT; CDR3 protein: CASSHGQGQGDTQYF
clone size: -; J gene: TRBJ2-1; CDR3 length: 14; D gene: -; V gene: TRBV4-3; CDR3 DNA: TGCGCCAGCAGCCAGGGGGACTTCGTTTATGAGCAGTTCTTC; CDR3 protein: CASSQGDFVYEQFF
clone size: once; J gene: TRBJ1-5; CDR3 length: 13; D gene: -; V gene: TRBV7-2; CDR3 DNA: TGTGCCAGCAGCTTAGAATACAGCCAGCCCCAGCATTTT; CDR3 protein: CASSLEYSQPQHF
clone size: -; J gene: TRBJ1-1; CDR3 length: 13; D gene: -; V gene: TRBV11-1; CDR3 DNA: TGTGCCAGCAGCGTGGGACTCAACACTGAAGCTTTCTTT; CDR3 protein: CASSVGLNTEAFF
clone size: -; J gene: TRBJ1-1; CDR3 length: 13; D gene: TRBD1; V gene: TRBV30; CDR3 DNA: TGTGCCTGGAGTCCCGACAGGGTCGCTGAAGCTTTCTTT; CDR3 protein: CAWSPDRVAEAFF
clone size: -; J gene: TRBJ1-6; CDR3 length: 15; D gene: TRBD1; V gene: TRBV13; CDR3 DNA: TGTGCCAGCAGCTTAGGAGACAGGGGGGTATCACCCCTCCACTTT; CDR3 protein: CASSLGDRGVSPLHF
clone size: -; J gene: TRBJ1-2; CDR3 length: 14; D gene: -; V gene: TRBV14; CDR3 DNA: TGTGCCAGCAGCCAAGAGGGATTGGGAGGCGGCTACACCTTC; CDR3 protein: CASSQEGLGGGYTF
clone size: -; J gene: TRBJ1-4; CDR3 length: 14; D gene: -; V gene: TRBV4-2; CDR3 DNA: TGTGCCAGCAGCCAACCGGCAACTAATGAAAAACTGTTTTTT; CDR3 protein: CASSQPATNEKLFF
clone size: once; J gene: TRBJ2-1; CDR3 length: 13; D gene: -; V gene: TRBV6-4; CDR3 DNA: TGTGCCAGGACTTCCATCTCCTACAATGAGCAGTTCTTC; CDR3 protein: CARTSISYNEQFF
clone size: -; J gene: TRBJ2-1; CDR3 length: 11; D gene: -; V gene: TRBV9; CDR3 DNA: TGTGCCAGCAGCCGGGCGGAGGAGCAGTTCTTC; CDR3 protein: CASSRAEEQFF
clone size: -; J gene: TRBJ1-6; CDR3 length: 14; D gene: -; V gene: TRBV7-2; CDR3 DNA: TGTGCCAGCAGCTTACCCCGTTATGATTCACCCCTCCACTTT; CDR3 protein: CASSLPRYDSPLHF
clone size: -; J gene: TRBJ2-1; CDR3 length: 11; D gene: -; V gene: TRBV6-2/TRBV6-3; CDR3 DNA: TGTGCCAGCAGTCTGACAACCGAGCAGTTCTTC; CDR3 protein: CASSLTTEQFF
clone size: few; J gene: TRBJ1-2; CDR3 length: 17; D gene: TRBD1; V gene: TRBV19; CDR3 DNA: TGTGCCAGTAGTCCGTGGCAGGAAGGGGGCGTCTACTATGGCTACACCTTC; CDR3 protein: CASSPWQEGGVYYGYTF
clone size: -; J gene: TRBJ1-6; CDR3 length: 14; D gene: TRBD1; V gene: TRBV9; CDR3 DNA: TGTGCCAGCAGCGACAGGGGGCGGAATTCACCCCTCCACTTT; CDR3 protein: CASSDRGRNSPLHF
clone size: -; J gene: TRBJ1-1; CDR3 length: 15; D gene: TRBD1; V gene: TRBV7-9; CDR3 DNA: TGTGCCAGCAGCTCCCAGGGGGCGGTTTGGGCTGAAGCTTTCTTT; CDR3 protein: CASSSQGAVWAEAFF
clone size: -; J gene: TRBJ2-2; CDR3 length: 17; D gene: TRBD1; V gene: TRBV4-2; CDR3 DNA: TGTGCCAGCAGCCAAGATCTGCACAGGGGGCTGACCGGGGAGCTGTTTTTT; CDR3 protein: CASSQDLHRGLTGELFF
clone size: -; J gene: TRBJ2-7; CDR3 length: 12; D gene: -; V gene: TRBV24-1; CDR3 DNA: TGTGCCACCAGTGAAAGAGGATACGAGCAGTACTTC; CDR3 protein: CATSERGYEQYF
clone size: -; J gene: TRBJ2-2; CDR3 length: 15; D gene: -; V gene: TRBV7-3; CDR3 DNA: TGTGCCAGCAGCCTCGGACAGGCGGGGACCGGGGAGCTGTTTTTT; CDR3 protein: CASSLGQAGTGELFF
clone size: -; J gene: TRBJ2-2; CDR3 length: 14; D gene: -; V gene: TRBV20-1; CDR3 DNA: TGCAGTGCTAGTCCGGGCACGGGAACCGGGGAGCTGTTTTTT; CDR3 protein: CSASPGTGTGELFF
clone size: -; J gene: TRBJ1-4; CDR3 length: 14; D gene: TRBD1; V gene: TRBV19; CDR3 DNA: TGTGCCAGTTACCAGGGGGCAGCTAATGAAAAACTGTTTTTT; CDR3 protein: CASYQGAANEKLFF
clone size: -; J gene: TRBJ1-5; CDR3 length: 14; D gene: -; V gene: TRBV7-2; CDR3 DNA: TGTGCCAGCAGCTACGGGACTCTCGGTCAGCCCCAGCATTTT; CDR3 protein: CASSYGTLGQPQHF
clone size: -; J gene: TRBJ2-1; CDR3 length: 16; D gene: TRBD2; V gene: TRBV18; CDR3 DNA: TGTGCCAGCTCTCCAATCGGGCGGGGGTCCTACAATGAGCAGTTCTTC; CDR3 protein: CASSPIGRGSYNEQFF
clone size: -; J gene: TRBJ2-2; CDR3 length: 15; D gene: -; V gene: TRBV10-3; CDR3 DNA: TGTGCCATCAGTAAGGACAAAACCTACACCGGGGAGCTGTTTTTT; CDR3 protein: CAISKDKTYTGELFF
clone size: once; J gene: TRBJ2-4; CDR3 length: 13; D gene: -; V gene: TRBV12-3/TRBV12-4; CDR3 DNA: TGTGCCAGCAGTTTCCGGGACCAAAACATTCAGTACTTC; CDR3 protein: CASSFRDQNIQYF
clone size: -; J gene: TRBJ2-1; CDR3 length: 14; D gene: -; V gene: TRBV18; CDR3 DNA: TGTGCCAGCTCACCACCGGTTGGCTACAATGAGCAGTTCTTC; CDR3 protein: CASSPPVGYNEQFF
clone size: -; J gene: TRBJ1-5; CDR3 length: 15; D gene: TRBD1; V gene: TRBV27; CDR3 DNA: TGTGCCAGCAGTTTAGTTGGACAGGGCAATCAGCCCCAGCATTTT; CDR3 protein: CASSLVGQGNQPQHF
clone size: -; J gene: TRBJ1-5; CDR3 length: 17; D gene: TRBD1; V gene: TRBV7-8; CDR3 DNA: TGTGCCAGCAGCTTAGCTTCCGGCGGACAGGGCAATCAGCCCCAGCATTTT; CDR3 protein: CASSLASGGQGNQPQHF
clone size: -; J gene: TRBJ2-5; CDR3 length: 15; D gene: -; V gene: TRBV7-9; CDR3 DNA: TGTGCCAGCAGCGCGGGGGACAGGATTAGAGAGACCCAGTACTTC; CDR3 protein: CASSAGDRIRETQYF
clone size: -; J gene: TRBJ2-3; CDR3 length: 13; D gene: -; V gene: TRBV2; CDR3 DNA: TGTGCCAGCCTCCAGCGGAGCACAGATACGCAGTATTTT; CDR3 protein: CASLQRSTDTQYF
clone size: -; J gene: TRBJ2-7; CDR3 length: 14; D gene: -; V gene: TRBV19; CDR3 DNA: TGTGCCTGTTGTATGGGGGGAGGATCCATCGAGCAGTACTTC; CDR3 protein: CACCMGGGSIEQYF
clone size: -; J gene: TRBJ1-5; CDR3 length: 13; D gene: -; V gene: TRBV2; CDR3 DNA: TGTGCCAGCAGGTCGTCGAGCAATCAGCCCCAGCATTTT; CDR3 protein: CASRSSSNQPQHF
clone size: once; J gene: TRBJ2-1; CDR3 length: 17; D gene: -; V gene: TRBV5-8; CDR3 DNA: TGTGCCAGCAGCCTGTCCTACTGGGAGAGCTCCTACAATGAGCAGTTCTTC; CDR3 protein: CASSLSYWESSYNEQFF
clone size: -; J gene: TRBJ2-3; CDR3 length: 15; D gene: TRBD2; V gene: TRBV6-2/TRBV6-3; CDR3 DNA: TGTGCCAGCAGTTACCAGGGACTAGCGGGAGATACGCAGTATTTT; CDR3 protein: CASSYQGLAGDTQYF